The clone carrying this T cell receptor (beta chain) was detected many times. No antigen is known for it. This entry is derived from a study of T cells in Graves' hyperthyroidism and ophthalmopathy. Overall study results and limits: In validation, the model predicted ophthalmopathy. These predictions came a median approximately 5.9 months before onset.

V gave up 0 bases and J gave up 11 bases, with 11 bases separating them. The CDR3 is 13 amino acids. The germline V gene encodes CDR1 MDHEN and CDR2 SYDVKM. Amplified TCR beta CDR3 regions came from RNA transcripts. The HTBI primer set was used in a first-round RT-PCR of the TCR CDR3. TCRdb re-called the multiplex PCR reads through MiXCR, storing one row per CDR3 protein. The sample records approximately 630,000 distinct CDR3 sequences, 15% to 20% being singletons. Graves' hyperthyroidism is called stable when ophthalmopathy does not progress within 18 months. The authors obtained PBMCs from about 9.5 ml of fresh peripheral blood.

The sample comprised blood. The chain joins TRBV28 to TRBJ2-4; D is unclear. The receptor was isolated from a woman in her 30s with Graves' hyperthyroidism. CDR3 residues: CASSLWAENVQYF. The CDR3, as DNA: TGTGCCAGCAGTTTATGGGCTGAGAACGTTCAGTACTTC.